What follows are 31 T cell receptor beta chains derived from one specimen sequenced in a study of CD8 T cells in Susac syndrome. The RNA input was roughly 0.45 to 1 ug, and it was reverse transcribed with random hexamers. TCRdb fed the immunoSEQ multiplex PCR reads into MiXCR, producing one record per CDR3 protein. Found here are 150,000 or so distinct CDR3 sequences, roughly 93% of them singletons; the top ten hold over 0.11%. Material: CD4+ T cells from PBMCs. The receptors originated from a human donor in good health.

This chain connects TRBV4-2 to TRBJ2-7; the match to TRBD1 covers 10 bases. The J segment lost 3 bases and the V segment lost 2 bases, leaving 4 bases of the junction unmatched. The germline CDR1 and CDR2 sequences are LGHNA and YNFKEQ. The CDR3 runs to 15 residues. The CDR3 DNA reads TGTGCCAGCAGCCAAAGCCGGGACAGGGGCTACGAGCAGTACTTC. This sequence encodes CASSQSRDRGYEQYF.

J is TRBJ2-6 and V is TRBV27; D gene ambiguous. This CDR3 spans 15 amino acids. V was clipped by 5 bases and J by 1 base, with 9 bases between them. CDR1 and CDR2 from the germline V gene are MNHEY and SMNVEV (reference sequence). CDR3 protein: CASSPLGSGANVLTF. The CDR3 DNA sequence: TGTGCCAGCAGTCCCCTGGGATCTGGGGCCAACGTCCTGACTTTC.

The chain has TRBV7-6 and TRBJ2-6; D is possibly TRBD2 (6 bases). This CDR3 has 17 amino acids. V was clipped by 5 bases and J by 4 bases, with 18 bases between them. From germline, CDR1 is SGHVS and CDR2 FNYEAQ. The CDR3 bases are TGTGCCAGCAGCCGCACTGGATGGGGGGTCGGGGCCAACGTCCTGACTTTC. This gives the protein CASSRTGWGVGANVLTF.

This chain links TRBV27 with TRBJ2-3; a weak D match, TRBD1 (6 bases). Per the germline V gene, CDR1 is MNHEY and CDR2 is SMNVEV (reference sequence). V was shortened by 2 bases and J by 0 bases, with 12 bases between the two germline ends. The CDR3 consists of 16 residues. The CDR3 nucleotides are TGTGCCAGCAGTTTACTCGGACAGCCTAGCACAGATACGCAGTATTTT. Its translation is CASSLLGQPSTDTQYF.

V and J are TRBV27 and TRBJ1-2; D not certain. Trimming stripped 4 bases from V and 5 bases from J, with 8 bases between. CDR3 length: 12 residues. Germline V gene lookup returns CDR1 MNHEY and CDR2 SMNVEV (reference sequence). The CDR3 spells CASSSAIYGYTF. The CDR3 coding sequence is TGTGCCAGCAGTTCCGCTATTTATGGCTACACCTTC.

V is TRBV20-1 and J is TRBJ2-7, with 8 bases lining up with TRBD1. Germline CDR1 DFQATT, CDR2 SNEGSKA (reference sequence). The CDR3 spans 13 residues. CDR3 nucleotides: TGCAGGCCGCAGGGGGCGAACTCCTACGAGCAGTACTTC. This codes for CRPQGANSYEQYF.

J is TRBJ2-1 and V is TRBV7-6, with 9 bases matching TRBD1. The length of the CDR3 is 14 residues. J gave up 4 bases and V 5 bases, and 3 bases lay outside the gene matches. Germline lookup yields CDR1 SGHVS and CDR2 FNYEAQ. CDR3 loop: CASSQGQGYNEQFF. The CDR3 DNA is TGTGCCAGCAGCCAAGGACAGGGGTACAATGAGCAGTTCTTC.

The rearrangement uses TRBV18 and TRBJ1-1, with 8 bases identical to TRBD1. The J segment lost 4 bases and the V segment lost 2 bases, leaving 3 bases of the junction unmatched. The CDR3 has 14 residues. Germline values: CDR1 KGHSH, CDR2 LQKENI. The DNA for the CDR3 is TGTGCCAGCTCACCAGGGACAGGTTTCACTGAAGCTTTCTTT. Translated, it gives CASSPGTGFTEAFF.

This clonotype was seen only once. The chain uses TRBV14 and TRBJ2-1, with 10 nucleotides matching TRBD2. The V gene end was trimmed by 4 bases and the J gene end by 4 bases; junction bases not matched to a gene: 4. The CDR3 contains 15 residues. The germline V gene has CDR1 SGHDN and CDR2 FVKESK. This CDR3 is CASSPWTSGYNEQFF. The CDR3 DNA sequence: TGTGCCAGCAGCCCGTGGACTAGCGGATACAATGAGCAGTTCTTC.

The chain carries TRBV4-1 and TRBJ2-1, with TRBD2 identical over 9 bases. V shed 3 bases, J shed 8 bases, and the junction held 8 bases outside the gene matches. This CDR3 is 15 amino acids long. From germline, CDR1 is MGHRA and CDR2 YSYEKL. The CDR3 sequence: CASSQVGSGGHEQFF. CDR3 DNA sequence: TGCGCCAGCAGCCAGGTCGGTAGCGGGGGCCATGAGCAGTTCTTC.

V usage is TRBV29-1 and J usage is TRBJ1-4; D perhaps matches TRBD1 (5 bases). Germline values: CDR1 SQVTM, CDR2 ANQGSEA. Trimming stripped 6 bases from V and 5 bases from J, with 10 bases between. CDR3 size: 12 residues. For the CDR3, the DNA is TGCAGCGTACGACAGAGAAATGAAAAACTGTTTTTT. Translation gives CSVRQRNEKLFF.

This clonotype was seen only once. This sequence joins TRBV7-8 and TRBJ2-7, with D tentatively TRBD2 (5 bases). V lost 3 bases to trimming and J lost 2 bases, with 8 bases between them. CDR1 is SGHVS and CDR2 is FQNEAQ in the germline V gene. The length of the CDR3 is 13 residues. The CDR3 sequence: CASSFVGAYEQYF. CDR3 sequence (DNA): TGTGCCAGCAGCTTCGTCGGGGCCTACGAGCAGTACTTC. Full variable domain (outside the CDR3, taken from reference TRBV7-8 and TRBJ2-7): GAGVSQSPRYKVAKRGQDVALRCDPISGHVSLFWYQQALGQGPEFLTYFQNEAQLDKSGLPSDRFFAERPEGSVSTLKIQRTQQEDSAVYLCASSFVGAYEQYFGPGTRLTVT.

V usage is TRBV7-2 and J usage is TRBJ2-3, with 13 bases lining up with TRBD2. J gave up 1 base and V 5 bases, and 3 bases lay outside the gene matches. This CDR3 spans 16 amino acids. CDR1 and CDR2 from the germline V gene are SGHTA and FQGNSA. The CDR3: CASSLGLAGGTDTQYF. The CDR3 DNA is TGTGCCAGCAGCCTCGGACTAGCGGGGGGCACAGATACGCAGTATTTT.

This sequence joins TRBV19 and TRBJ2-7; the match to TRBD2 covers 11 bases. Germline assignment: CDR1 LNHDA and CDR2 SQIVND (reference sequence). V lost 6 bases, J lost 3 bases, and 10 bases stayed unmatched. The CDR3 contains 16 residues. The CDR3 sequence is CASRRAASGGLYEQYF. In DNA form, the CDR3 reads TGTGCCAGTAGACGGGCGGCTAGCGGGGGGCTCTACGAGCAGTACTTC. The full variable domain, completed using reference TRBV19 and TRBJ2-7, is DGGITQSPKYLFRKEGQNVTLSCEQNLNHDAMYWYRQDPGQGLRLIYYSQIVNDFQKGDIAEGYSVSREKKESFPLTVTSAQKNPTAFYLCASRRAASGGLYEQYFGPGTRLTVT.

The chain combines TRBV15 with TRBJ2-7; TRBD2 matches at 8 bases. V lost 0 bases, J lost 2 bases, and 3 bases stayed unmatched. This CDR3 is built from 15 residues. In germline, CDR1 is LNHNV, CDR2 YYDKDF (reference sequence). CDR3 bases: TGTGCCACCAGCAGAGAGGGAGCGGGAGCCTACGAGCAGTACTTC. Its translation: CATSREGAGAYEQYF.

The chain has TRBV29-1 and TRBJ1-1, with D possibly TRBD1 on 6 matching bases. V was trimmed by 8 bases and J by 1 base, leaving 11 bases between them. The germline V gene has CDR1 SQVTM and CDR2 ANQGSEA. The CDR3 is 12 amino acids. CDR3 residues: CSMTGRNTEAFF. Here the CDR3 DNA reads TGCAGCATGACAGGCAGGAACACTGAAGCTTTCTTT.

This clonotype has just one count. Mismatch with germline at one junction end may stem from a read error. The rearrangement uses TRBV2 and TRBJ1-1; 7 nucleotides agree with TRBD1. CDR3 size: 13 residues. CDR1 is SNHLY and CDR2 is FYNNEI in the germline V gene. The CDR3 nucleotides are TGTGCCAGCAGGAAGACAGGGAACGCTGAAGCTTTCTTT. It specifies CASRKTGNAEAFF. The full variable domain, rest sourced from reference TRBV2 and TRBJ1-1, is EPEVTQTPSHQVTQMGQEVILRCVPISNHLYFYWYRQILGQKVEFLVSFYNNEISEKSEIFDDQFSVERPDGSNFTLKIRSTKLEDSAMYFCASRKTGNAEAFFGQGTRLTVV.

The chain uses TRBV2 and TRBJ1-1; 7 bases align to TRBD1. In germline, CDR1 is SNHLY, CDR2 FYNNEI. The CDR3 length is 14 residues. V gave up 1 base and J gave up 6 bases; unmatched junction bases: 5. For the CDR3, the DNA is TGTGCCAGCAGTGAAGGACAGGGTTATTCTGAAGCTTTCTTT. Its protein is CASSEGQGYSEAFF. The entire variable domain, with the rest obtained from reference TRBV2 and TRBJ1-1, is as follows: EPEVTQTPSHQVTQMGQEVILRCVPISNHLYFYWYRQILGQKVEFLVSFYNNEISEKSEIFDDQFSVERPDGSNFTLKIRSTKLEDSAMYFCASSEGQGYSEAFFGQGTRLTVV.

The genes are TRBV9 and TRBJ2-7; D not resolved. Trimming shortened V by 2 bases and J by 2 bases, and 8 bases separated the two germline ends. Germline loops: CDR1 SGDLS, CDR2 YYNGEE. CDR3 length equals 13 residues. This CDR3 reads CASSVSFAYEQYF. In DNA form, the CDR3 reads TGTGCCAGCAGCGTGTCTTTTGCCTACGAGCAGTACTTC.

V is TRBV18 and J is TRBJ2-6, with 8 bases aligning to TRBD1. The junction had 3 bases not matched to a gene; V was cut back by 5 bases and J by 3 bases. The CDR3 is 15 amino acids. CDR1 is KGHSH and CDR2 is LQKENI in the germline V gene. CDR3 nucleotide sequence: TGTGCCAGCTCAGGACAGGGTCGTGGGGCCAACGTCCTGACTTTC. Residues: CASSGQGRGANVLTF.

This clonotype was seen just once. V usage is TRBV5-4 and J usage is TRBJ1-1; D not resolved. This CDR3 is built from 13 residues. The V end was cut by 0 bases, the J end by 5 bases, with 8 bases between. Germline loops: CDR1 SGHNT, CDR2 YYREEE (reference sequence). The CDR3 nucleotides read TGTGCCAGCAGCTTGGTAGATTGGACTGAAGCTTTCTTT. Its translation is CASSLVDWTEAFF.

This rearrangement joins TRBV18 to TRBJ1-1; 7 positions match TRBD1. Germline V gene data show CDR1 as KGHSH and CDR2 as LQKENI. The CDR3 spans 16 residues. With V trimmed by 1 base and J by 0 bases, 5 bases remained unmatched. In nucleotides, the CDR3 is TGTGCCAGCTCACCACGGAGACAGGGAATGAACACTGAAGCTTTCTTT. Amino acids: CASSPRRQGMNTEAFF.

The DNA of the CDR3 is TGCGCCAGCAGCCTAGGACATTTTTCGAACACCGGGGAGCTGTTTTTT. As protein: CASSLGHFSNTGELFF. The chain couples TRBV5-1 to TRBJ2-2, with a tentative D call TRBD1 (5 bases). The ends were cut back, 4 bases at V and 0 bases at J, with 13 bases in the middle. Germline V gives CDR1 SGHRS, CDR2 YFSETQ. The CDR3 is made up of 16 amino acids.

This clonotype was observed a few times. The chain has TRBV12-3 or TRBV12-4 and TRBJ2-5; D is uncertain. The V and J ends lost 3 bases and 5 bases respectively, with 7 bases between them. This CDR3 contains 12 residues. This chain's CDR3 is CASSFGAETQYF. In DNA, the CDR3 is TGTGCCAGCAGTTTTGGCGCTGAGACCCAGTACTTC.

V is TRBV11-2 and J is TRBJ1-3; no firm D call. The V gene's germline CDR1 is SGHAT and CDR2 FQNNGV. There are 13 residues in the CDR3. V was shortened by 6 bases and J by 4 bases, with 10 bases between the two germline ends. This chain's CDR3 is CASRRLRGNTIYF. Here the CDR3 DNA reads TGTGCCAGCAGGCGTCTTCGCGGAAACACCATATATTTT.

The chain uses TRBV2 and TRBJ1-5, with a possible D match to TRBD1 (5 bases). This CDR3 comprises 16 residues. CDR1 SNHLY and CDR2 FYNNEI come from the germline V gene. The germline V and J ends were trimmed by 5 bases and 2 bases, with 16 bases remaining between them. The CDR3 bases are TGTGCCAGCAGTCGGGCGAGCCGGGGGGGCAATCAGCCCCAGCATTTT. This gives the protein CASSRASRGGNQPQHF.

The chain joins TRBV29-1 to TRBJ1-1; TRBD1 agrees at 7 bases. The CDR3 sequence is 15 residues long. J gave up 0 bases and V 3 bases, and 7 bases lay outside the gene matches. Germline V gene sequence: CDR1 SQVTM, CDR2 ANQGSEA. The chain's CDR3 is CSVEGRGSLNTEAFF. The CDR3 region has the DNA TGCAGCGTTGAGGGCAGGGGGTCATTGAACACTGAAGCTTTCTTT.

This sequence joins TRBV29-1 and TRBJ2-2; TRBD1 matches 8 bases. V shed 5 bases, J shed 3 bases, and the junction held 2 bases outside the gene matches. The CDR3 is 13 amino acids. Looked up from germline, CDR1 is SQVTM and CDR2 is ANQGSEA. The CDR3 here is CSVRTGYTGELFF. CDR3 in DNA: TGCAGCGTTAGGACAGGGTACACCGGGGAGCTGTTTTTT.

DNA for the CDR3: TGTGCCAGCAGCTTAGTGACTAGGACCGGGGAGCTGTTTTTT. It is translated as CASSLVTRTGELFF. The rearrangement uses TRBV7-9 and TRBJ2-2; D perhaps matches TRBD2 (6 bases). The CDR3 spans 14 residues. V was trimmed by 1 base and J by 5 bases, leaving 8 bases between them. Germline V gives CDR1 SEHNR, CDR2 FQNEAQ (reference sequence).

The CDR3 loop reads CASSLIEDTEAFF. For the CDR3, the DNA is TGTGCCAGCAGCTTAATCGAAGACACTGAAGCTTTCTTT. V usage is TRBV5-6 and J usage is TRBJ1-1; no reliable D call. The CDR3 runs to 13 residues. V gave up 2 bases and J gave up 3 bases, with 8 bases separating them. Germline CDR1 SGHDT, CDR2 YYEEEE.

The rearrangement joins TRBV4-1 to TRBJ2-5, with TRBD2 identical over 7 bases. V lost 2 bases and J lost 6; bases outside the gene matches: 6. CDR1 is MGHRA and CDR2 is YSYEKL in the germline V gene. The CDR3 has 14 residues. The DNA for the CDR3 is TGCGCCAGCAGCCAAATGACTAGCACACAGACCCAGTACTTC. It codes for CASSQMTSTQTQYF.